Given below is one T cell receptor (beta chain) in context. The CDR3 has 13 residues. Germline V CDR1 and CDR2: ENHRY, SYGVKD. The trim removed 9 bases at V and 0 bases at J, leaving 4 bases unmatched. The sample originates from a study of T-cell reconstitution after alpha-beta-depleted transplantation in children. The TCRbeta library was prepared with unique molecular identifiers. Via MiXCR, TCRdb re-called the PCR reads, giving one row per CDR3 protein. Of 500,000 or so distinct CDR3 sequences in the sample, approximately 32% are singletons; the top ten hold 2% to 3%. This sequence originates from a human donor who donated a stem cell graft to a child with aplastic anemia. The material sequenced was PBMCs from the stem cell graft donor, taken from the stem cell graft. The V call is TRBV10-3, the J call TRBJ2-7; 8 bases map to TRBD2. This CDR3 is CAISGTSSYEQYV. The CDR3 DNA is TGTGCCATTAGCGGGACGTCCTCCTACGAGCAGTACGTC.